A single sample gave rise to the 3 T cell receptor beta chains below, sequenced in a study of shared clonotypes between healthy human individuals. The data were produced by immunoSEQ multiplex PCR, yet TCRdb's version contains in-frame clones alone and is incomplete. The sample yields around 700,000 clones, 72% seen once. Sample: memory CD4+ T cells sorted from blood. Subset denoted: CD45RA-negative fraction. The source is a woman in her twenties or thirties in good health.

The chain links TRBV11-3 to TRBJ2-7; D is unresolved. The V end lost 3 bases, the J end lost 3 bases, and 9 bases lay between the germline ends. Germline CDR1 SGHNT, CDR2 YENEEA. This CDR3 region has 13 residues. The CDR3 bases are TGTGCCAGCAGCTTTGGCGGAAACTACGAGCAGTACTTC. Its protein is CASSFGGNYEQYF. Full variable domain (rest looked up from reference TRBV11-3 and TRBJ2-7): EAGVVQSPRYKIIEKKQPVAFWCNPISGHNTLYWYLQNLGQGPELLIRYENEEAVDDSQLPKDRFSAERLKGVDSTLKIQPAELGDSAVYLCASSFGGNYEQYFGPGTRLTVT.

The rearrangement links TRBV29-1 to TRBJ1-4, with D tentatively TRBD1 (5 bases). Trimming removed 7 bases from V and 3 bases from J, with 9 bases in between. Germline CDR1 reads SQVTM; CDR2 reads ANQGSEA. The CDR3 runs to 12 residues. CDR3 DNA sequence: TGCAGCGCTCGACAGCCTAATGAAAAACTGTTTTTT. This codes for CSARQPNEKLFF.

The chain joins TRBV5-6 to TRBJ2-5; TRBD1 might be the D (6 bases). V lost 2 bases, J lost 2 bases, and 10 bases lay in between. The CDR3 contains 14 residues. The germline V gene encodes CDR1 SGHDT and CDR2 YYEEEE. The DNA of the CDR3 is TGTGCCAGCAGCTTACAGGGTCGGCAAGAGACCCAGTACTTC. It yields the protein CASSLQGRQETQYF. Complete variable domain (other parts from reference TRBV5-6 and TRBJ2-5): DAGVTQSPTHLIKTRGQQVTLRCSPKSGHDTVSWYQQALGQGPQFIFQYYEEEERQRGNFPDRFSGHQFPNYSSELNVNALLLGDSALYLCASSLQGRQETQYFGPGTRLLVL.